These 31 T cell receptor beta chains originate from one sample sequenced in a study of PD-L1 blockade in urothelial cancer. The sample's time point: peripheral blood 6 weeks after treatment start. The assay was immunoSEQ multiplex PCR, and TCRdb's table has in-frame clones only and misses some. Of roughly 45,000 clones detected, roughly 80% appear once; the ten largest clones hold 8.8%. Specimen: PBMCs, collected around atezolizumab (anti-PD-L1) treatment. The source is a man aged 70-80 years with urothelial cancer.

The chain recombines TRBV5-4 with TRBJ2-6, with 7 positions matching TRBD1. V trimming: 4 bases; J trimming: 3 bases; junction bases outside the gene matches: 13. This CDR3 comprises 18 residues. Per germline, CDR1 SGHNT and CDR2 YYREEE (reference sequence). The CDR3 DNA reads as TGTGCCAGCAGCCCGGGACAGAGAGGGTACCTTGGGGCCAACGTCCTGACTTTC. It yields the protein CASSPGQRGYLGANVLTF.

The chain is built from TRBV13 and TRBJ2-2, with 9 bases identical to TRBD1. The V gene end was trimmed by 5 bases and the J gene end by 6 bases; junction bases not matched to a gene: 7. The CDR3 has 15 residues. CDR1 and CDR2 from the germline V gene are PRHDT and FYEKMQ (reference sequence). CDR3 in amino acids: CASSPNRGRAGELFF. The CDR3 bases are TGTGCCAGCAGCCCCAACAGGGGGCGGGCCGGGGAGCTGTTTTTT.

This clone was picked up a small number of times. The V call is TRBV27, the J call TRBJ1-2, with 8 bases aligning to TRBD1. The V and J ends lost 4 bases and 4 bases, in that order; junction bases with no gene match: 8. The CDR3 contains 15 residues. From germline, CDR1 is MNHEY and CDR2 SMNVEV (reference sequence). CDR3 coding DNA: TGTGCCAGCAGTTGGGGGGCAGGGGGCGCCTATGGCTACACCTTC. Protein: CASSWGAGGAYGYTF.

The J gene is TRBJ2-5, the V gene TRBV11-2; 9 positions agree with TRBD1. This CDR3 has 15 residues. V lost 5 bases, J lost 3 bases, and 7 bases stayed unmatched. Germline CDR1 and CDR2: SGHAT and FQNNGV. The CDR3 region has the DNA TGTGCCAGCAGCATGCACGGGACAGGGAAAGAGACCCAGTACTTC. Its translation is CASSMHGTGKETQYF.

V is TRBV6-1 and J is TRBJ2-5; 10 bases match TRBD1. Germline loops: CDR1 MNHNS, CDR2 SASEGT. V gave up 6 bases and J gave up 2 bases; unmatched junction bases: 6. The CDR3 contains 15 residues. The CDR3 bases are TGTGCCAGCAGATGGACAGGGGGGATGCAAGAGACCCAGTACTTC. Translating it yields CASRWTGGMQETQYF.

The CDR3 DNA reads as TGCAGCGTTGAAGACTGGAACACCGGGGAGCTGTTTTTT. Residues: CSVEDWNTGELFF. This chain joins TRBV29-1 and TRBJ2-2; D is ambiguous. CDR1 and CDR2 from the germline V gene are SQVTM and ANQGSEA. This CDR3 comprises 13 residues. The germline V and J ends were trimmed by 0 bases and 1 base, with 3 bases remaining between them.

The chain is built from TRBV9 and TRBJ2-5; unclear D gene. This CDR3 has 14 residues. The V gene's germline CDR1 is SGDLS and CDR2 YYNGEE. V was trimmed by 0 bases and J by 5 bases, leaving 11 bases between them. CDR3 amino acids: CASSVDQARETQYF. CDR3 nucleotide sequence: TGTGCCAGCAGCGTAGACCAGGCTCGCGAGACCCAGTACTTC.

The V gene is TRBV10-3, the J gene TRBJ2-7; 7 bases are shared with TRBD1. The V gene's germline CDR1 is ENHRY and CDR2 SYGVKD. After removal of 3 bases from V and 2 bases from J, the junction contained 10 bases not matched to a gene. The CDR3 sequence is 16 residues long. CDR3 nucleotides: TGTGCCATCAGTGACCCAATCGGACAGGTCGCCTACGAGCAGTACTTC. Encoded protein: CAISDPIGQVAYEQYF.

This chain uses TRBV7-9 with TRBJ2-2, with 7 bases identical to TRBD2. This CDR3 spans 16 amino acids. The junction had 10 bases not matched to a gene; V was cut back by 5 bases and J by 4 bases. Germline-derived CDR1 and CDR2 are SEHNR and FQNEAQ (reference sequence). The CDR3 coding sequence is TGTGCCAGCAGCCCGGAGGGGAGGGGTGGCACCGGGGAGCTGTTTTTT. Protein product: CASSPEGRGGTGELFF.

This clone was recorded only once. The V and J genes are TRBV2 and TRBJ1-4; D unresolved. Germline values: CDR1 SNHLY, CDR2 FYNNEI. Trimming left V 5 bases short and J 5 bases short, with 18 bases between. CDR3 length: 16 residues. CDR3 DNA sequence: TGTGCCAGCAGTCAAGATAGGTATGGCGGGAATGAAAAACTGTTTTTT. Encoded protein: CASSQDRYGGNEKLFF. Full variable domain (rest looked up from reference TRBV2 and TRBJ1-4): EPEVTQTPSHQVTQMGQEVILRCVPISNHLYFYWYRQILGQKVEFLVSFYNNEISEKSEIFDDQFSVERPDGSNFTLKIRSTKLEDSAMYFCASSQDRYGGNEKLFFGSGTQLSVL.

This clone turned up a few times. V gene TRBV25-1 combines with J gene TRBJ1-4, with D possibly being TRBD1 (6 bases). This CDR3 has 15 amino acids. Germline CDR1 is MGHDK and CDR2 is SYGVNS. V dropped 2 bases and J dropped 4 bases, with 11 bases sitting between them. CDR3 protein: CASSEPRGFNEKLFF. The CDR3 DNA sequence: TGTGCCAGCAGTGAACCGAGGGGGTTTAATGAAAAACTGTTTTTT.

CDR3: CATSAPGVSGNTIYF. In nucleotides, the CDR3 is TGTGCCACCAGCGCCCCAGGGGTCTCTGGAAACACCATATATTTT. V gene TRBV15 combines with J gene TRBJ1-3, with D maybe TRBD1 (6 bases). From germline, CDR1 is LNHNV and CDR2 YYDKDF (reference sequence). This CDR3 comprises 15 residues. The V end lost 5 bases, the J end lost 0 bases, and 11 bases lay between the germline ends.

The V call is TRBV5-1, the J call TRBJ1-4, with 8 bases matching TRBD1. With V trimmed by 2 bases and J by 8 bases, 5 bases remained unmatched. The CDR3 totals 14 residues. Germline CDR1 reads SGHRS; CDR2 reads YFSETQ. For the CDR3, the DNA is TGCGCCAGCAGCTTTAACAGGGGGGTCGAAAAACTGTTTTTT. Its translation is CASSFNRGVEKLFF.

This clone qualifies as medium-sized. The chain carries TRBV6-5 and TRBJ1-1; a possible D gene is TRBD1 (5 bases). There are 13 residues in the CDR3. Germline-derived CDR1 and CDR2 are MNHEY and SVGAGI. Trimming took off 3 bases at V and 4 bases at J, with 9 bases between the two ends. Written as DNA, the CDR3 is TGTGCCAGCAGTTATACGGGGGGCACTGAAGCTTTCTTT. It encodes CASSYTGGTEAFF.

This chain links TRBV18 with TRBJ2-3, with 9 bases that match TRBD1. Trimming cost V 5 bases and J 2 bases; bases outside gene matches: 11. Germline values: CDR1 KGHSH, CDR2 LQKENI. The CDR3 extends over 17 amino acids. CDR3 coding DNA: TGTGCCAGCTCAACCACTGGGACAGGGACTTACACAGATACGCAGTATTTT. This gives the protein CASSTTGTGTYTDTQYF.

This chain uses TRBV5-1 with TRBJ2-7; TRBD2 matches at 14 bases. The germline gives CDR1 SGHRS, CDR2 YFSETQ. The CDR3 has 18 residues. The ends lost 4 bases at V and 5 bases at J; junction bases unmatched: 14. CDR3 DNA: TGCGCCAGCAGCCTCCAACTGGGACTAGCGGGAGTTAGCGACGAGCAGTACTTC. As protein: CASSLQLGLAGVSDEQYF. The whole variable domain, remainder taken from reference TRBV5-1 and TRBJ2-7, is KAGVTQTPRYLIKTRGQQVTLSCSPISGHRSVSWYQQTPGQGLQFLFEYFSETQRNKGNFPGRFSGRQFSNSRSEMNVSTLELGDSALYLCASSLQLGLAGVSDEQYFGPGTRLTVT.

Concerning this clone: The junction and the germline gene differ at one end; a read error may be behind it. The chain recombines TRBV18 with TRBJ1-5, with 10 bases aligning to TRBD1. Germline CDR1 KGHSH, CDR2 LQKENI. The CDR3 sequence is 14 residues long. CDR3 coding DNA: TGTGCCAGCGCACCGGACAGGGGGAATCAGCCCCAGCATTTT. Translating it yields CASAPDRGNQPQHF. Combining the CDR3 with reference TRBV18 and TRBJ1-5 gives the whole variable domain NAGVMQNPRHLVRRRGQEARLRCSPMKGHSHVYWYRQLPEEGLKFMVYLQKENIIDESGMPKERFSAEFPKEGPSILRIQQVVRGDSAAYFCASAPDRGNQPQHFGDGTRLSIL.

This clone was seen a few times. The chain uses TRBV6-1 and TRBJ2-7, with a possible D match to TRBD1 (5 bases). CDR1 is MNHNS, CDR2 SASEGT, per germline. The CDR3 length is 13 residues. The germline V and J ends were trimmed by 6 bases and 3 bases, with 12 bases remaining between them. Here the CDR3 reads CASSAGQVYEQYF. Written as DNA, the CDR3 is TGTGCCAGCAGCGCAGGACAAGTCTACGAGCAGTACTTC.

V is TRBV6-1 and J is TRBJ2-5; 10 positions match TRBD1. Germline values: CDR1 MNHNS, CDR2 SASEGT. CDR3 length: 15 residues. The ends lost 4 bases at V and 2 bases at J; junction bases unmatched: 4. CDR3 in amino acids: CASSVGTGVQETQYF. The CDR3 region has the DNA TGTGCCAGCAGTGTCGGGACAGGGGTTCAAGAGACCCAGTACTTC.

V gene TRBV18 combines with J gene TRBJ2-7; 10 bases match TRBD1. Germline lookup yields CDR1 KGHSH and CDR2 LQKENI. Trimming at V came to 5 bases and at J to 4 bases, leaving 5 bases not matched to a gene. The CDR3 is made up of 14 amino acids. This chain's CDR3 is CASSSTGQGYEQYF. CDR3 coding DNA: TGTGCCAGCTCATCAACGGGACAGGGGTACGAGCAGTACTTC. Filled out from reference TRBV18 and TRBJ2-7, the complete variable domain reads NAGVMQNPRHLVRRRGQEARLRCSPMKGHSHVYWYRQLPEEGLKFMVYLQKENIIDESGMPKERFSAEFPKEGPSILRIQQVVRGDSAAYFCASSSTGQGYEQYFGPGTRLTVT.

This chain joins TRBV13 and TRBJ1-3, with D hard to call. Germline CDR1 is PRHDT and CDR2 is FYEKMQ (reference sequence). The CDR3 runs 16 residues. V lost 4 bases and J 2 bases, leaving 15 bases between the germline ends. The DNA of the CDR3 is TGTGCCAGCAGCTCACACCTCATGGAGGCTGGAAACACCATATATTTT. It is translated as CASSSHLMEAGNTIYF.

The rearrangement uses TRBV9 and TRBJ2-1; 11 bases match TRBD2. The germline V gene encodes CDR1 SGDLS and CDR2 YYNGEE. The junction had 9 bases not matched to a gene; V was cut back by 1 base and J by 3 bases. The CDR3 has 18 amino acids. The CDR3 region has the DNA TGTGCCAGCAGCGTATCACTAGCGGGAGTAGGTATCTACAATGAGCAGTTCTTC. Its protein is CASSVSLAGVGIYNEQFF.

This chain joins TRBV6-1 and TRBJ1-3, with D unclear. The ends were cut back, 0 bases at V and 1 base at J, with 10 bases in the middle. The CDR3 totals 16 residues. CDR1 MNHNS and CDR2 SASEGT come from the germline V gene. The CDR3 loop reads CASSEASTESGNTIYF. CDR3 bases: TGTGCCAGCAGTGAAGCGAGTACAGAATCTGGAAACACCATATATTTT.

V and J are TRBV5-1 and TRBJ2-7; 8 bases agree with TRBD2. The junction had 10 bases not matched to a gene; V was cut back by 3 bases and J by 2 bases. Germline values: CDR1 SGHRS, CDR2 YFSETQ. The CDR3 extends over 16 amino acids. CDR3 sequence reads: CASSSSAGGEAYEQYF. Written as DNA, the CDR3 is TGCGCCAGCAGCTCCTCGGCGGGGGGAGAAGCCTACGAGCAGTACTTC.

The chain combines TRBV27 with TRBJ2-7; D is unresolved. The CDR3 covers 14 residues. Deletions cut 6 bases from V and 1 base from J, with 13 bases between. Germline-derived CDR1 and CDR2 are MNHEY and SMNVEV (reference sequence). CDR3 in DNA: TGTGCCAGCAGGAGACTCTTGGATTCCTACGAGCAGTACTTC. Translating it yields CASRRLLDSYEQYF.

This chain joins TRBV28 and TRBJ2-6, with 7 bases identical to TRBD1. With 6 bases clipped from V and 0 bases from J, the junction kept 2 bases outside the gene matches. The germline CDR1 and CDR2 sequences are MDHEN and SYDVKM. The CDR3 runs 15 residues. The CDR3 DNA is TGTGCCAGCAGCCGGGACAGCTCTGGGGCCAACGTCCTGACTTTC. It translates to CASSRDSSGANVLTF.

This clone has only a few counts. The genes are TRBV28 and TRBJ1-2; D uncertain. V lost 5 bases and J 8 bases, leaving 15 bases between the germline ends. The CDR3 runs to 13 residues. Germline V lookup: CDR1 MDHEN, CDR2 SYDVKM. The chain's CDR3 is CASSPTPTGGYTF. CDR3 bases: TGTGCCAGCAGTCCGACCCCGACTGGAGGCTACACCTTC.

The CDR3 region has the DNA TGTGCCAGCAGACCGGGACAGGGTTACTACGAGCAGTACTTC. Translating gives CASRPGQGYYEQYF. V usage is TRBV28 and J usage is TRBJ2-7; 9 nucleotides agree with TRBD1. The CDR3 has 14 amino acids. Trimming removed 6 bases from V and 3 bases from J; junction bases left unmatched: 6. CDR1 and CDR2 from the germline V gene are MDHEN and SYDVKM.

The V gene is TRBV13, the J gene TRBJ1-2; D gene ambiguous. The V and J ends lost 5 bases and 1 base respectively, with 11 bases between them. CDR1 and CDR2 from the germline V gene are PRHDT and FYEKMQ (reference sequence). CDR3 length equals 14 residues. The CDR3 DNA reads as TGTGCCAGCAGCCACGGGGAGAGTAACTATGGCTACACCTTC. This encodes CASSHGESNYGYTF.

CDR3 sequence reads: CASSGPGTGGPAFF. CDR3 sequence (DNA): TGTGCCAGCAGTGGACCCGGGACAGGGGGACCCGCTTTCTTT. This rearrangement joins TRBV6-5 to TRBJ1-1, with 11 bases matching TRBD1. There are 14 residues in the CDR3. Germline-derived CDR1 and CDR2 are MNHEY and SVGAGI. V lost 5 bases and J lost 11; bases outside the gene matches: 10.

The sample holds a few counts of this clone. The V and J genes are TRBV6-1 and TRBJ2-5; D might be TRBD1 (6 bases). The germline CDR1 and CDR2 sequences are MNHNS and SASEGT. The V end was cut by 7 bases, the J end by 1 base, with 16 bases between. CDR3 length equals 15 residues. CDR3 sequence: CASTWSQGSQETQYF. In DNA form, the CDR3 reads TGTGCCAGCACCTGGTCCCAGGGGTCCCAAGAGACCCAGTACTTC.